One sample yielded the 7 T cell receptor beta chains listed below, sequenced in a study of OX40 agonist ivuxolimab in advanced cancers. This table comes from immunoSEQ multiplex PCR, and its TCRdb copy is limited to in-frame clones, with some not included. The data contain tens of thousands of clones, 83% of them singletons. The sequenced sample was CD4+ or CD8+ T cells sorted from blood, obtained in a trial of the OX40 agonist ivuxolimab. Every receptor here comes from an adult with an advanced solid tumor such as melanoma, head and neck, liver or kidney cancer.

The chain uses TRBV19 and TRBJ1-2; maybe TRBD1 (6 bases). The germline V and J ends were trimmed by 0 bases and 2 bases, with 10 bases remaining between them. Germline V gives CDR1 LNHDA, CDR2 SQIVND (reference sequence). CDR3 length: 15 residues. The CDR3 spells CASSIEPGQNYGYTF. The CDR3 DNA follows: TGTGCCAGTAGTATAGAGCCCGGACAGAACTATGGCTACACCTTC.

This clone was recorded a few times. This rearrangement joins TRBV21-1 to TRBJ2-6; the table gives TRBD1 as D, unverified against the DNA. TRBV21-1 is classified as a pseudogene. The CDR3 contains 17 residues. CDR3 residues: CASSLGASVSGANVLTF. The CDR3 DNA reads TGTGCCAGCAGCCTTGGGGCGTCCGTCTCTGGGGCCAACGTCCTGACTTTC.

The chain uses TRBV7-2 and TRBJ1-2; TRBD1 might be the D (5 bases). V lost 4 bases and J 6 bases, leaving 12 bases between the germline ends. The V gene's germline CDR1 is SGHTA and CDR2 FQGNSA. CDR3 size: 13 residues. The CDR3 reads CASSSRGPDGYTF. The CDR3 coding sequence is TGTGCCAGCAGCTCCCGGGGCCCGGATGGCTACACCTTC.

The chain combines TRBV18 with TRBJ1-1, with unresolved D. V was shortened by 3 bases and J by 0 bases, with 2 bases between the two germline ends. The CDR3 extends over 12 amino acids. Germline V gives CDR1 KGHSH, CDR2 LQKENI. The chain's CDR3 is CASSPLNTEAFF. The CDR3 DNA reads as TGTGCCAGCTCACCCCTGAACACTGAAGCTTTCTTT.

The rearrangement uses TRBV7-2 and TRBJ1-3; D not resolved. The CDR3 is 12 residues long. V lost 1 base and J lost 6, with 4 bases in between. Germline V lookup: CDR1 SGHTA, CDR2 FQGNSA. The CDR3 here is CASSLVLNTIYF. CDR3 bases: TGTGCCAGCAGCTTAGTCTTAAACACCATATATTTT.

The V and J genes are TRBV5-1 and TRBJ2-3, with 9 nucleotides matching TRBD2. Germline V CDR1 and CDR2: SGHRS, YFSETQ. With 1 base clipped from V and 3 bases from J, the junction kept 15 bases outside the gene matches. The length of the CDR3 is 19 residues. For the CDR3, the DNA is TGCGCCAGCAGCTTGATCGGACTAGCGTTTAGGGGTGTTACAGATACGCAGTATTTT. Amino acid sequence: CASSLIGLAFRGVTDTQYF.

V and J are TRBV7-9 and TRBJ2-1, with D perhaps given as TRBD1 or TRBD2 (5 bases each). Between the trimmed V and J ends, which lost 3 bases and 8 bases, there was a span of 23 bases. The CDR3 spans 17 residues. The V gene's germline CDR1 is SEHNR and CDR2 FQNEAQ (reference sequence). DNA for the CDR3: TGTGCCAGCAGCTTGACCGGGACCCCAAGCCCTCGGGATGAGCAGTTCTTC. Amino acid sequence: CASSLTGTPSPRDEQFF.